The rows below give T cell receptor beta chains drawn from one sample of a study of Graves' ophthalmopathy and Graves' hyperthyroidism. A single record per CDR3 protein comes from TCRdb applying MiXCR to the multiplex PCR reads. Seen here are 450,000 to 600,000 distinct CDR3 sequences, 35% to 45% observed once, and the top ten hold 3.5% to 4.5%. Input material: peripheral blood or thyroid tissue (not recorded which). The receptors were sampled from an adult man with Graves' hyperthyroidism. CDR3s include the opening cysteine and the closing phenylalanine or tryptophan. Fields, in order: clone size, V gene, J gene, D gene, CDR3 protein. D genes are given only for firm matches. Clone size is not always given. Where it is, it says once, few, many or a class for expanded clones.

>.|TRBV12-3/TRBV12-4|TRBJ1-4|.
CASSLRATTNEKLFF
>.|TRBV29-1|.|.
CSVEHLKHEQFF
>many|TRBV10-3|TRBJ1-2|TRBD1
CASTRQGINYGYTF
>once|TRBV12-3/TRBV12-4|TRBJ2-3|.
CASSLLGLTDTQYF
>few|TRBV9|TRBJ2-7|.
CASSSQGGYEQYF
>.|TRBV29-1|TRBJ2-5|.
CSASGLPAETQYF
>few|TRBV12-5|TRBJ1-2|TRBD1
CASGSRQGPRGYTF
>once|TRBV15|TRBJ2-5|.
CATSRAGGVETQYF
>many|TRBV29-1|TRBJ2-7|.
CSVERNYEQYF
>.|TRBV29-1|TRBJ1-1|.
CSVGLAGGRIPNTEAFF
>.|TRBV6-1|TRBJ1-5|.
CASSEVGGAEHF
>many|TRBV29-1|TRBJ2-5|.
CSVGGDQETQYF
>many|TRBV4-2|TRBJ2-6|TRBD1
CASSQQGISGGFHLSGANVLTF
>many|TRBV29-1|TRBJ2-3|.
CSVDSPSTDTQYF
>few|TRBV9|TRBJ1-2|.
CASSPPPGGGRVGYTF
>once|TRBV20-1|TRBJ1-3|TRBD1
CSARRTGLSGNTIYF
>many|TRBV9|TRBJ2-2|TRBD1
CASSADRVRTGELFF
>.|TRBV5-4|TRBJ2-7|TRBD2
CASSAPGLAGVLYEQYF
>.|TRBV7-2|TRBJ2-3|TRBD2
CASSDYSGGTDTQYF
>many|TRBV7-8|TRBJ2-5|.
CASSLNPTIGTQYF
>.|TRBV7-2|TRBJ1-2|.
CASSLEVRRLAGSRYTF
>many|TRBV2|TRBJ2-2|.
CASSEANTGELFF
>.|TRBV7-9|TRBJ2-2|.
CASSPGEASRELFF
>.|TRBV29-1|TRBJ2-5|TRBD1
CSVVSGQGLKTQYF
>.|TRBV18|TRBJ2-7|.
CASSPPTLDEQYF
>.|TRBV3-1|TRBJ2-5|TRBD1
CASSQRTGWGETQYF
>many|TRBV13|TRBJ2-2|.
CASSFPTGANTGELFF
>many|TRBV29-1|TRBJ1-2|TRBD1
CSVTGDPGYTF
>many|TRBV10-3|TRBJ1-1|.
CAISEPAGVTNTEAFF
>many|TRBV19|TRBJ1-2|.
CASSIDPSRTRGTF
>.|TRBV9|TRBJ2-5|TRBD1
CASSLNPQGASKETQYF
>few|TRBV11-2|.|.
CASSLDRLGLEQFF
>many|TRBV18|TRBJ1-2|.
CASSPTGVDGYTF
>many|TRBV7-9|TRBJ2-7|.
CASSHRDSYEQYF
>.|TRBV5-1|TRBJ1-1|TRBD1
CASSRDRGMNTEAFF
>many|TRBV7-9|TRBJ1-4|TRBD1
CASSYNRGSNNEKLFF
>.|TRBV10-3|TRBJ1-2|.
CASSRQGAGCTF
>many|TRBV12-3/TRBV12-4|TRBJ1-2|.
CASSFSSNYGYTF
>.|TRBV2|TRBJ2-1|.
CASSDYGYNEQFF
>.|TRBV28|TRBJ2-7|TRBD2
CASSHRSAGLAGYEQYF
>many|TRBV7-9|TRBJ2-5|TRBD2
CASSFSPSGKYQETQYF
>.|TRBV28|TRBJ2-7|.
CASSLSHQGSYEQYF
>many|TRBV20-1|TRBJ2-5|.
CSARDLVVGTRETQYF
>many|TRBV6-5|TRBJ2-7|TRBD1
CASSYSGQGNAYEQYF
>.|TRBV19|TRBJ2-5|.
CASSNLEEETQYF
>many|TRBV20-1|TRBJ2-5|.
CSARGQFGETQYF
>many|TRBV6-5|TRBJ1-4|.
CASSWRASSNEKLFF
>.|TRBV9|TRBJ2-5|TRBD2
CASSVGVGTSGRGETQYF
>many|TRBV20-1|TRBJ2-5|.
CSASPRVRETQYF
>many|TRBV15|TRBJ1-2|.
CATSRADFNYGYTF
>.|TRBV4-1|TRBJ2-2|.
CASNGGVWAGELLF
>many|TRBV19|TRBJ1-6|TRBD1
CASTTRGQGINSPLHF
>.|TRBV5-8|TRBJ2-2|TRBD2
CASTPPGLAYNTGELFF
>.|TRBV20-1|TRBJ2-7|TRBD2
CSARGTSGGYEQYF
>.|TRBV4-2|TRBJ1-1|TRBD1
CASSVSGGSVNTEAFF